This T cell receptor beta chain came from a study of cytomegalovirus exposure and HLA in healthy donors. Only in-frame clones appear in the TCRdb table, and some are missing; sequencing was by immunoSEQ multiplex PCR. The data show roughly 120,000 clones, around 86% seen once. Study outcomes and limitations: A classifier reportedly called cytomegalovirus status with high sensitivity and specificity.

This clone was detected a few times. What it binds is unknown. Germline V lookup: CDR1 GTSNPN, CDR2 SVGIG (reference sequence). This CDR3 is 16 amino acids long. V lost 2 bases and J 4 bases, leaving 18 bases between the germline ends. Material: PBMCs. The genes are TRBV30 and TRBJ1-5; weak D call: TRBD1 (6 bases). The clonotype was recovered from a man between 18 and 29 years old in good health and CMV-seronegative. CDR3 loop: CAWSPDFDRPNQPQHF. The CDR3 bases are TGTGCCTGGAGTCCCGACTTTGACAGGCCGAATCAGCCCCAGCATTTT.